This T cell receptor beta chain was recorded in a study of monozygotic twins with cystic fibrosis. Broader study findings: Nucleotide-identical clonotype sharing was significantly higher within monozygotic CF twin pairs than between unrelated CF individuals. In 13 of 16 pairs, V gene usage was closest to the co-twin's.

This CDR3 is built from 14 residues. V was pared by 5 bases and J by 5 bases, with 16 bases between. Germline assignment: CDR1 SGHVS and CDR2 FQNEAQ. For this clone: The antigen is unknown.

This table comes from immunoSEQ multiplex PCR, and its TCRdb copy is limited to in-frame clones, with some not included. The repertoire holds over 25,000 clones, with approximately 92% as singletons. This clonotype originated in a girl aged 2 to 9 with cystic fibrosis. The specimen was blood. The chain recombines TRBV7-8 with TRBJ2-7; D remains unclear. As DNA, the CDR3 is TGTGCCAGCAGCGCCCTTTCGGGTTCAGACGAGCAGTACTTC. Translating gives CASSALSGSDEQYF.